The 14 T cell receptor beta chains below come from one sample, sequenced in a study of cytomegalovirus exposure and HLA in healthy donors. The PCR employed 60 Vbeta primers together with 13 Jbeta primers. Here immunoSEQ multiplex PCR was the method, and the copy in TCRdb shows in-frame clones only, minus some. The sample carries fewer than 55,000 clones, about 71% recorded once. Input material: PBMCs. The source of these receptors is a woman aged 45-65 years in good health and CMV-seropositive.

The V and J genes are TRBV5-4 and TRBJ2-2; D unclear. Trimming removed 2 bases at V and 4 bases at J, with 9 bases between. CDR1 and CDR2 (germline): SGHNT, YYREEE (reference sequence). This CDR3 is 14 amino acids long. The CDR3: CASSFSTGTGELFF. CDR3 in DNA: TGTGCCAGCAGCTTTTCAACGGGCACCGGGGAGCTGTTTTTT.

The rearrangement links TRBV13 to TRBJ1-1; weak D call: TRBD1 (5 bases). Looked up from germline, CDR1 is PRHDT and CDR2 is FYEKMQ (reference sequence). The V end lost 0 bases, the J end lost 5 bases, and 13 bases lay between the germline ends. CDR3 length: 15 residues. This CDR3 reads CASSLGQGRWTEAFF. CDR3 nucleotides: TGTGCCAGCAGCTTAGGCCAGGGAAGGTGGACTGAAGCTTTCTTT.

The V gene is TRBV6-1, the J gene TRBJ1-2; 7 nucleotides match TRBD1. V was clipped by 3 bases and J by 4 bases; unmatched bases: 2. CDR1 and CDR2 from the germline V gene are MNHNS and SASEGT. The CDR3 extends over 13 amino acids. The CDR3 protein is CASSDRDSYGYTF. DNA of the CDR3: TGTGCCAGCAGTGATAGGGACAGCTATGGCTACACCTTC.

The rearrangement links TRBV6-6 to TRBJ2-1; 8 bases line up with TRBD2. This CDR3 spans 14 amino acids. Per the germline V gene, CDR1 is MNHNY and CDR2 is SVGAGI (reference sequence). Trimming took 3 bases from V and 10 from J; bases not matched to a gene: 8. CDR3 sequence: CASSYPAGGREQFF. In nucleotides, the CDR3 is TGTGCCAGCAGTTATCCGGCGGGGGGCCGGGAGCAGTTCTTC.

The chain carries TRBV4-3 and TRBJ1-5, with D tentatively TRBD1 (5 bases). The CDR3 is made up of 15 amino acids. V was trimmed by 0 bases and J by 5 bases, leaving 11 bases between them. CDR1 and CDR2 from the germline V gene are LGHNA and YSLEER. The CDR3 reads CASSQDRQGYQPQHF. The CDR3 DNA sequence: TGCGCCAGCAGCCAAGATCGTCAGGGTTATCAGCCCCAGCATTTT.

The chain recombines TRBV15 with TRBJ2-1, with 7 positions matching TRBD2. Germline V gene data show CDR1 as LNHNV and CDR2 as YYDKDF (reference sequence). The CDR3 extends over 13 amino acids. J gave up 8 bases and V 5 bases, and 6 bases lay outside the gene matches. The DNA for the CDR3 is TGTGCCACCAGCGCTCGCGGGAGCGATGAGCAGTTCTTC. Translated: CATSARGSDEQFF.

The chain couples TRBV29-1 to TRBJ2-6; D not resolved. This CDR3 is 12 amino acids long. Germline V CDR1 and CDR2: SQVTM, ANQGSEA. V was pared by 5 bases and J by 1 base, with 3 bases between. CDR3 in amino acids: CSVQSGANVLTF. The CDR3 nucleotides read TGCAGCGTTCAGTCTGGGGCCAACGTCCTGACTTTC.

This clone has only a few counts. This sequence joins TRBV21-1 and TRBJ1-1; the DNA was not used to check the table's D call, TRBD1. TRBV21-1 is shown as a pseudogene. The CDR3 sequence is 18 residues long. This chain's CDR3 is CASSKALWTGKPNTEAFF. The CDR3 coding sequence is TGTGCCAGCAGCAAAGCGCTTTGGACAGGGAAGCCCAACACTGAAGCTTTCTTT.

The chain links TRBV7-9 to TRBJ1-5, with 8 bases identical to TRBD1. With 5 bases clipped from V and 4 bases from J, the junction kept 13 bases outside the gene matches. The germline V gene has CDR1 SEHNR and CDR2 FQNEAQ (reference sequence). CDR3 size: 17 residues. The CDR3 loop is CASSLGTGPAANQPQHF. CDR3 DNA: TGTGCCAGCAGCCTCGGGACAGGCCCCGCGGCTAATCAGCCCCAGCATTTT.

This chain joins TRBV9 and TRBJ2-5; 10 positions match TRBD1. This CDR3 is built from 16 residues. V gave up 3 bases and J gave up 4 bases; unmatched junction bases: 9. Looked up from germline, CDR1 is SGDLS and CDR2 is YYNGEE. The CDR3 loop is CASSAYRDRGGETQYF. The CDR3 coding sequence is TGTGCCAGCAGCGCTTACCGGGACAGGGGCGGAGAGACCCAGTACTTC.

The genes are TRBV6-1 and TRBJ2-1; D gene uncertain. Trimming pared 2 bases from V and 7 bases from J, leaving 15 bases between. Germline V lookup: CDR1 MNHNS, CDR2 SASEGT. The CDR3 loop spans 15 amino acids. As DNA, the CDR3 is TGTGCCAGCAGTGAACCGCTAGGAACCGAGAATGAGCAGTTCTTC. Translating gives CASSEPLGTENEQFF.

The chain has TRBV4-3 and TRBJ1-1, with 7 bases matching TRBD1. J was trimmed by 11 bases and V by 4 bases; bases with no gene match: 16. Germline-derived CDR1 and CDR2 are LGHNA and YSLEER. CDR3 length: 15 residues. The CDR3 is CASSPTGTDLGGAFF. Written as DNA, the CDR3 is TGCGCCAGCAGCCCGACCGGGACAGATCTCGGAGGGGCTTTCTTT.

V is TRBV27 and J is TRBJ1-2; D is ambiguous. Germline V gives CDR1 MNHEY, CDR2 SMNVEV (reference sequence). Between the trimmed V and J ends, which lost 4 bases and 6 bases, there was a span of 18 bases. CDR3 size: 15 residues. The CDR3 is CASSSAAESTNGYTF. The CDR3 nucleotides are TGTGCCAGCAGTTCCGCGGCAGAGTCGACTAATGGCTACACCTTC.

This clone has more than one count but fewer than ten. The chain is built from TRBV15 and TRBJ1-1; a possible D gene is TRBD1 (5 bases). Trimming stripped 5 bases from V and 6 bases from J, with 16 bases between. The V gene's germline CDR1 is LNHNV and CDR2 YYDKDF (reference sequence). This CDR3 region has 14 residues. CDR3 in DNA: TGTGCCACCAGCTCCCTCGGGGGAACGTCTGAAGCTTTCTTT. Amino acid sequence: CATSSLGGTSEAFF.